Judged by frequency, the clone carrying this T cell receptor (beta chain) is medium-sized (0.01 to 0.1%). No antigen is known for it. The sample comes from a study of synovial regulatory T cells in juvenile arthritis. For the study at large: One patient received methotrexate plus infliximab; one lacked treatment information. Whole-study findings and limits: Synovial Teff and blood CPL repertoires partially overlapped with iaTreg TCR repertoires, which were largely patient-private. Synovial Treg CDR3 sequences overlapped more with iaTregs than other circulating Tregs.

The germline V gene has CDR1 MNHEY and CDR2 SVGAGI. This CDR3 region has 16 residues. No DNA is recorded. Libraries were prepared by immunoSEQ multiplex PCR; TCRdb keeps only in-frame clonotypes and omits some of them. The sample shows about 2,400 clones, and approximately 14% sits with its ten largest clones. Synovial fluid was collected with matched peripheral blood from each patient with active arthritis. Synovial Tregs were as TSDR-demethylated as blood and healthy-donor Tregs. The source of this sequence is a donor aged 2-30 years with juvenile idiopathic arthritis. Sequencing was carried out using Treg cells from the synovium. The V gene is TRBV6-5, the J gene TRBJ2-3; checking the TCRdb D call of TRBD1 is not possible without DNA. The CDR3 protein is CASSYSKQGAGGTQYF.